The rows below give T cell receptor beta chains drawn from one sample of a study of cytomegalovirus exposure and HLA in healthy donors. Produced via immunoSEQ multiplex PCR; TCRdb's table is partial and in-frame only. The table has tens of thousands of clones, 60% to 80% seen once; the top ten hold 7% to 10%. Sequenced sample: PBMCs. These receptors were taken from a woman in her twenties or thirties in good health and CMV-seropositive. CDR3s include the opening cysteine and the closing phenylalanine or tryptophan. A D gene is named only where the DNA matches it firmly. Some rows have no size entry. The others give once, few or many, or a class for an expanded clone.

size,V,J,D,CDR3,DNA
-,TRBV2,TRBJ2-3,-,CASSEQLTTDTQYF,TGTGCCAGCAGTGAACAACTAACCACAGATACGCAGTATTTT
few,TRBV10-3,TRBJ2-2,TRBD1,CATTRDSNTGELFF,TGTGCCACCACACGGGACAGTAACACCGGGGAGCTGTTTTTT
-,TRBV28,TRBJ2-1,TRBD2,CASSSLTSGRVGEQFF,TGTGCCAGCAGTTCTTTGACTAGCGGGAGAGTGGGTGAGCAGTTCTTC
once,TRBV27,TRBJ2-7,-,CASSRSGAYEQYF,TGTGCCAGCAGCCGGAGCGGAGCCTACGAGCAGTACTTC
-,TRBV7-9,TRBJ1-6,-,CASSHGQPNSPLHF,TGTGCCAGCAGCCATGGACAGCCGAATTCACCCCTCCACTTT
-,TRBV28,TRBJ1-1,TRBD1,CASSLGTGSWDTEAFF,TGTGCCAGCAGTTTAGGGACAGGGTCGTGGGACACTGAAGCTTTCTTT
-,TRBV7-9,TRBJ2-7,-,CASSLPVSSWGGDEQYF,TGTGCCAGCAGCTTACCGGTTTCTTCTTGGGGCGGGGACGAGCAGTACTTC
-,TRBV7-9,TRBJ2-7,TRBD1,CASSTAAGTGNAYEQYF,TGTGCCAGCAGCACAGCAGCCGGGACAGGGAATGCCTACGAGCAGTACTTC
-,TRBV28,TRBJ2-3,TRBD2,CASSFGGRDTQYF,TGTGCCAGCAGTTTCGGCGGGAGGGATACGCAGTATTTT
-,TRBV9,TRBJ2-5,-,CASSVGHRQFQETQYF,TGTGCCAGCAGCGTAGGTCATAGACAGTTCCAAGAGACCCAGTACTTC
once,TRBV2,TRBJ2-1,-,CASVRSSPGDEQFF,TGTGCCTCCGTTCGATCTAGCCCTGGGGATGAGCAGTTCTTC
-,TRBV6-5,TRBJ2-7,-,CASNPAGFSHEQYF,TGTGCCAGCAACCCCGCGGGGTTTTCCCACGAGCAGTACTTC
-,TRBV19,TRBJ1-1,-,CASSAPKDGGTEAFF,TGTGCCAGTAGTGCCCCCAAAGATGGAGGCACTGAAGCTTTCTTT
-,TRBV28,TRBJ2-5,TRBD2,CASSFASGQETQYF,TGTGCCAGCAGTTTTGCTAGCGGCCAAGAGACCCAGTACTTC
-,TRBV7-9,TRBJ1-6,-,CASSYHGGGVGSPLHF,TGTGCCAGCAGTTACCATGGTGGAGGGGTCGGTTCACCCCTCCACTTT
-,TRBV9,TRBJ2-2,-,CASSTHSSRGLSGELFF,TGTGCCAGCAGTACTCACAGCTCAAGGGGGTTGAGCGGGGAGCTGTTTTTT
-,TRBV9,TRBJ1-1,-,CASSVEGQGKSEAFF,TGTGCCAGCAGCGTAGAGGGTCAGGGGAAGTCTGAAGCTTTCTTT
once,TRBV14,TRBJ2-3,TRBD1,CASSPRDSSTDTQYF,TGTGCCAGCAGCCCCCGGGACAGTAGCACAGATACGCAGTATTTT
-,TRBV6-6,TRBJ2-7,TRBD2,CASSRTRRFYEQYF,TGTGCCAGCAGTCGGACTAGAAGATTTTACGAGCAGTACTTC
-,TRBV4-1,TRBJ2-7,-,CASSQVGGRVLYEQYF,TGCGCCAGCAGCCAAGTGGGCGGGCGGGTTCTCTACGAGCAGTACTTC
-,TRBV6-1,TRBJ1-1,-,CASSERTANTEAFF,TGTGCCAGCAGTGAAAGGACAGCGAACACTGAAGCTTTCTTT
-,TRBV19,TRBJ1-4,-,CASTTLGFLSGQGESGKLFF,TGTGCCAGTACCACCCTGGGATTCCTGTCAGGACAAGGCGAATCTGGAAAACTGTTTTTT
few,TRBV5-1,TRBJ2-2,-,CASSLNVATGELFF,TGCGCCAGCAGCTTAAACGTGGCCACCGGGGAGCTGTTTTTT
-,TRBV28,TRBJ2-4,-,CASTADSSKNIQYF,TGTGCCAGCACCGCGGACAGTTCCAAAAACATTCAGTACTTC
-,TRBV28,TRBJ2-1,TRBD1,CASSSGQGPYNEQFF,TGTGCCAGCAGTTCCGGACAGGGCCCCTACAATGAGCAGTTCTTC
-,TRBV13,TRBJ2-7,-,CASSLGVNSYSYEQYF,TGTGCCAGCAGCTTAGGCGTTAACTCCTACTCCTACGAGCAGTACTTC
-,TRBV7-9,TRBJ2-1,TRBD2,CASSLVSGGPRDNEQFF,TGTGCCAGCAGCTTAGTATCGGGAGGGCCGAGGGACAATGAGCAGTTCTTC
-,TRBV7-6,TRBJ1-2,-,CASSSRQAAGYTF,TGTGCCAGCAGCTCCCGACAGGCCGCCGGCTACACCTTC
few,TRBV30,TRBJ1-1,-,CAWKTGLKNTEAFF,TGTGCCTGGAAGACAGGACTTAAGAACACTGAAGCTTTCTTT
-,TRBV5-1,TRBJ2-4,TRBD1,CASSLAYRGAKNIQYF,TGCGCCAGCAGCTTGGCCTACAGGGGAGCCAAAAACATTCAGTACTTC
once,TRBV5-4,TRBJ1-1,TRBD1,CASSSDRTEAFF,TGTGCCAGCAGCTCGGACAGGACTGAAGCTTTCTTT
few,TRBV5-8,TRBJ1-2,-,CASSLDRDYGYTF,TGTGCCAGCAGCTTGGACAGGGACTATGGCTACACCTTC
-,TRBV2,TRBJ1-2,-,CASSEVAEINYGYTF,TGTGCCAGCAGTGAGGTGGCAGAAATTAACTATGGCTACACCTTC
-,TRBV18,TRBJ1-4,TRBD1,CASSPSGGAGEKLFF,TGTGCCAGCTCACCATCAGGGGGCGCCGGTGAAAAACTGTTTTTT
-,TRBV5-1,TRBJ2-7,-,CASSLVGSGYEQYF,TGCGCCAGCAGCTTGGTGGGCTCTGGATACGAGCAGTACTTC
-,TRBV19,TRBJ2-1,-,CASSIPRTSLRGEQFF,TGTGCCAGTAGTATCCCGAGGACTTCCCTACGGGGTGAGCAGTTCTTC
once,TRBV7-2,TRBJ2-2,-,CASSLSSTGELFF,TGTGCCAGCAGCTTATCCTCGACCGGGGAGCTGTTTTTT
-,TRBV5-1,TRBJ2-7,TRBD2,CASRSTGTSGDTYEQYF,TGCGCCAGCAGGTCAACCGGGACTAGCGGGGACACCTACGAGCAGTACTTC
-,TRBV6-1,TRBJ1-2,TRBD1,CASSEDRGPYGYTF,TGTGCCAGCAGTGAGGACAGGGGACCCTATGGCTACACCTTC
-,TRBV5-1,TRBJ1-3,TRBD1,CASSLGTGAGNTIYF,TGCGCCAGCAGCCTAGGGACAGGTGCTGGAAACACCATATATTTT
-,TRBV27,TRBJ2-2,-,CASSLDGSLELFF,TGTGCCAGCAGTTTAGACGGGAGCTTGGAGCTGTTTTTT
-,TRBV5-1,TRBJ1-2,TRBD1,CVSSPDRAHYGYTF,TGCGTCAGCAGCCCAGACAGGGCCCACTATGGCTACACCTTC
-,TRBV5-1,TRBJ1-4,-,CASNLGPGNEKLFF,TGCGCCAGCAACCTAGGTCCGGGGAATGAAAAACTGTTTTTT
-,TRBV27,TRBJ1-5,TRBD1,CASKPTGGGQPQHF,TGTGCCAGCAAACCCACAGGGGGTGGTCAGCCCCAGCATTTT
-,TRBV27,TRBJ2-1,TRBD1,CASSGGTGFYNEQFF,TGTGCCAGCAGTGGCGGGACAGGGTTTTACAATGAGCAGTTCTTC
-,TRBV7-9,TRBJ2-3,TRBD1,CASCRDRGTDTQYF,TGTGCCAGCTGCCGGGACAGGGGGACAGATACGCAGTATTTT
-,TRBV9,TRBJ1-6,-,CASSRTGQWNSPLHF,TGTGCCAGCAGCAGGACCGGACAGTGGAATTCACCCCTCCACTTT